A selection of T cell receptor beta chains follows, all from one sample in a study of CD8+ T cells in alopecia areata. The table came from immunoSEQ multiplex PCR; TCRdb's copy has only in-frame clones and leaves some out. The table includes roughly 200,000 clones, less than 45% detected once. Sample: CD4+ T cells sorted from blood, taken at approximately week 39, from a patient treated with tofacitinib. The receptor source for this set is a human donor with alopecia areata. Both conserved end residues are part of each CDR3. D genes are given only for firm matches. Size values are once, few and many counts, or a class for expanded clones, and some rows have none.

V gene	clone size	D gene	J gene	CDR3 protein	CDR3 DNA
TRBV19	few	TRBD1	TRBJ2-7	CASSARDRGRGEQYF	TGTGCCAGTAGTGCCCGGGACAGGGGCCGGGGCGAGCAGTACTTC
TRBV25-1	NA	TRBD1	TRBJ1-2	CASRGDRGNYGYTF	TGTGCCAGCAGAGGGGACAGGGGAAACTATGGCTACACCTTC
TRBV11-2	few	TRBD2	TRBJ2-5	CASSSGLAGQETQYF	TGTGCCAGCAGCTCGGGACTAGCGGGGCAAGAGACCCAGTACTTC
TRBV10-3	once	NA	TRBJ2-5	CAISRDVAKETQYF	TGTGCCATCAGTCGGGACGTCGCGAAAGAGACCCAGTACTTC
TRBV28	NA	TRBD1	TRBJ2-1	CASNPGQDYNEQFF	TGTGCCAGCAATCCGGGACAGGACTACAATGAGCAGTTCTTC
TRBV4-2	NA	NA	TRBJ2-3	CASSQEGRSTDTQYF	TGTGCCAGCAGCCAAGAAGGCAGAAGCACAGATACGCAGTATTTT
TRBV29-1	few	NA	TRBJ2-1	CSVARRGITYNEQFF	TGCAGCGTTGCTAGGAGGGGGATAACCTACAATGAGCAGTTCTTC
TRBV7-3	few	NA	TRBJ2-7	CASSLTRTDADYEQYF	TGTGCCAGCAGCTTAACACGGACAGACGCCGACTACGAGCAGTACTTC
TRBV7-2	NA	TRBD2	TRBJ2-7	CASSLVGTNPYEQYF	TGTGCCAGCAGCTTAGTTGGGACTAACCCTTACGAGCAGTACTTC
TRBV6-5	NA	TRBD1	TRBJ2-7	CASSYSWTGVDEQYF	TGTGCCAGCAGTTACTCGTGGACAGGGGTCGACGAGCAGTACTTC
TRBV5-1	NA	NA	TRBJ2-2	CASMGQNTGELFF	TGCGCCAGCATGGGTCAGAACACCGGGGAGCTGTTTTTT
TRBV27	NA	TRBD2	TRBJ2-1	CASTLAGLGNEQFF	TGTGCCAGCACCCTAGCGGGGCTAGGCAATGAGCAGTTCTTC
TRBV11-3	NA	NA	TRBJ2-5	CASSRGHLGETQYF	TGTGCCAGCAGCCGTGGACACCTCGGGGAGACCCAGTACTTC
TRBV6-1	NA	TRBD2	TRBJ2-5	CASSNLAGGHETQYF	TGTGCCAGCAGCAACCTAGCGGGAGGGCATGAGACCCAGTACTTC
TRBV7-2	NA	NA	TRBJ2-2	CASSLDPGELFF	TGTGCCAGCAGCTTAGACCCCGGGGAGCTGTTTTTT
TRBV28	NA	NA	TRBJ1-2	CASRPARWTKDTF	TGTGCCAGCAGACCCGCTCGCTGGACGAAGGACACCTTC
TRBV29-1	NA	NA	TRBJ1-2	CSGQGVGDGYTF	TGCAGCGGCCAAGGGGTGGGGGATGGCTACACCTTC
TRBV5-1	NA	NA	TRBJ2-3	CASSTVFSSRDGTDTQYF	TGCGCCAGCAGCACGGTATTCTCTTCACGGGATGGCACAGATACGCAGTATTTT
TRBV30	few	NA	TRBJ2-7	CAWTPDTSLGEQYF	TGTGCCTGGACCCCCGACACCTCACTCGGAGAGCAGTACTTC
TRBV11-2	few	NA	TRBJ2-4	CASSWLAKNIQYF	TGTGCCAGCAGCTGGTTAGCCAAAAACATTCAGTACTTC
TRBV6-6	few	NA	TRBJ2-7	CASSYRDPNEQYF	TGTGCCAGCAGTTACCGGGACCCCAACGAGCAGTACTTC
TRBV28	NA	TRBD2	TRBJ2-4	CASSGRPVRDIQYF	TGTGCCAGCAGCGGGAGGCCCGTACGGGACATTCAGTACTTC
TRBV30	NA	NA	TRBJ2-1	CAWSVLQVDNEQFF	TGTGCCTGGAGTGTACTGCAAGTCGACAATGAGCAGTTCTTC
TRBV29-1	NA	NA	TRBJ2-7	CSVDRLSGEQYF	TGCAGCGTTGATCGTTTGAGTGGAGAGCAGTACTTC
TRBV18	NA	NA	TRBJ2-5	CASSLTLQETQYF	TGTGCCAGCTCACTAACCCTCCAAGAGACCCAGTACTTC
TRBV5-4	NA	TRBD2	TRBJ2-1	CASSLRPPGAGNEQFF	TGTGCCAGCAGCTTGAGGCCTCCGGGAGCGGGGAATGAGCAGTTCTTC
TRBV19	NA	NA	TRBJ2-5	CASSITAFRETQYF	TGTGCCAGTAGTATAACGGCGTTCCGAGAGACCCAGTACTTC
TRBV23-1	many	NA	TRBJ2-7	CASSQGREYEQYF	TGCGCCAGCAGCCAAGGGCGGGAATACGAGCAGTACTTC
TRBV28	few	NA	TRBJ2-5	CASSTPLAGETQYF	TGTGCCAGCAGTACCCCACTAGCAGGCGAGACCCAGTACTTC
TRBV29-1	NA	NA	TRBJ2-4	CSVEEVGPIQYF	TGCAGCGTTGAAGAGGTGGGCCCCATTCAGTACTTC
TRBV7-2	few	NA	TRBJ2-7	CASSLGGARSSYEQYF	TGTGCCAGCAGCTTGGGCGGGGCGAGGAGCTCCTACGAGCAGTACTTC
TRBV5-1	NA	NA	TRBJ2-4	CASSSGTVVEGDIQYF	TGCGCCAGCAGCTCCGGGACGGTAGTCGAGGGGGACATTCAGTACTTC
TRBV29-1	NA	NA	TRBJ1-5	CSVQQGNQPQHF	TGCAGCGTACAACAGGGCAATCAGCCCCAGCATTTT